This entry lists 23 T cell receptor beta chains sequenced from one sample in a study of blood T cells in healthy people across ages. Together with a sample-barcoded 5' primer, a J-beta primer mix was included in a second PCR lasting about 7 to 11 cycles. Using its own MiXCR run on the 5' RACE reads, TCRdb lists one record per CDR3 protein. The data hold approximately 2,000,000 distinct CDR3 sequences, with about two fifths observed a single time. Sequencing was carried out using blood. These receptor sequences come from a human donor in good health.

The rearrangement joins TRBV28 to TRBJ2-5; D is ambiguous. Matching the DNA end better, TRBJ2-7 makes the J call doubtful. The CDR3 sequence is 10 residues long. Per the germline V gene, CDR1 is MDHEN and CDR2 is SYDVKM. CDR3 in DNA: TGTGCCACCCAATTGGGCGAGCAGTACTTC. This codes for CATQLGEQYF.

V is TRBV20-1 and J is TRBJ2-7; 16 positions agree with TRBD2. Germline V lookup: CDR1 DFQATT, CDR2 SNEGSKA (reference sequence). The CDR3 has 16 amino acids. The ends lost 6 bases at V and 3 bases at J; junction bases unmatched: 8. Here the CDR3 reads CSASPGLAGGVYEQYF. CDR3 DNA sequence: TGCAGTGCATCTCCGGGACTAGCGGGGGGGGTCTACGAGCAGTACTTC.

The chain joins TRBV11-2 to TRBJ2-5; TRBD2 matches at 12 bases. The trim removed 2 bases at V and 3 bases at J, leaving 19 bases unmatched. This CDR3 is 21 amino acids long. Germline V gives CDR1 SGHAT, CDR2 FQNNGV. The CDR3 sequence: CASSLRPSPGLAGHVKETQYF. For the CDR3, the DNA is TGTGCCAGCAGCTTAAGGCCATCACCGGGACTAGCGGGCCATGTGAAAGAGACCCAGTACTTC.

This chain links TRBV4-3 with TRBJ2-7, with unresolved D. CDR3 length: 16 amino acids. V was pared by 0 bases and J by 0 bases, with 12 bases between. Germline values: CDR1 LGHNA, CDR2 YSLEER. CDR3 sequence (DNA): TGCGCCAGCAGCCAAGAGTTAGGGTCGTACTCCTACGAGCAGTACTTC. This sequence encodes CASSQELGSYSYEQYF.

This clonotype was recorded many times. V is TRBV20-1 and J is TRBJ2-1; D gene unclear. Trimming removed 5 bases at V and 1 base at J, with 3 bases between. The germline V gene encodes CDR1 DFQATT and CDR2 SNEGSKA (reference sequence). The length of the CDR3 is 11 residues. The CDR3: CSAHSYNEQFF. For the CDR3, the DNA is TGCAGTGCTCATTCCTACAATGAGCAGTTCTTC.

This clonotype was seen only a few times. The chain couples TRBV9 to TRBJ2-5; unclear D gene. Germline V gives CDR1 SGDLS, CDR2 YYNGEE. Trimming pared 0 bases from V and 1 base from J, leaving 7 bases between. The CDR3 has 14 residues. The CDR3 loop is CASSVGISQETQYF. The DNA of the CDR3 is TGTGCCAGCAGCGTAGGCATTAGCCAAGAGACCCAGTACTTC.

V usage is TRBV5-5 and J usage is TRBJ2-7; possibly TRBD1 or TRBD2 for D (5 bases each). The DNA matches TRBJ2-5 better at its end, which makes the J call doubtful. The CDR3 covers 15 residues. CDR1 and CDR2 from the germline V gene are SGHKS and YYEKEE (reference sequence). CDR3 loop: CASSPYVVGVETQYF. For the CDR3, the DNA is TGTGCCAGCAGCCCCTACGTGGTGGGGGTAGAGACCCAGTACTTC.

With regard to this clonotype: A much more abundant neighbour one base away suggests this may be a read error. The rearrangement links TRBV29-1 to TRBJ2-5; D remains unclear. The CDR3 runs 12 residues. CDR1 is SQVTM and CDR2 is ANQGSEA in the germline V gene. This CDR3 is CSVDEGQGTQYF. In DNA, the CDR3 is TGCAGCGTTGATGAAGGGCAAGGGACCCAGTACTTC.

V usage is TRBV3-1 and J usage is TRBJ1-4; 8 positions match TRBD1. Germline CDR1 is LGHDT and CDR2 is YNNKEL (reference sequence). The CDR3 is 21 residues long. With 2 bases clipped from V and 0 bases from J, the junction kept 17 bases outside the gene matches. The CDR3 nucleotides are TGTGCCAGCAGCCAATTAACAGGGGGGGTTCCACCCCGTGCAACTAATGAAAAACTGTTTTTT. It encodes CASSQLTGGVPPRATNEKLFF.

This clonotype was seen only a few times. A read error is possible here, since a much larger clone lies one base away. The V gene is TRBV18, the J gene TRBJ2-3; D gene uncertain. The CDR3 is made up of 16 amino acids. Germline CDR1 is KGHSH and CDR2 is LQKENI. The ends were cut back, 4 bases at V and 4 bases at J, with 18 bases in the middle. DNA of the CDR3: TGTGCCAGCTCACTCGGAATACCGGGCGACGCAGATACGCAGTATTTT. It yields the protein CASSLGIPGDADTQYF.

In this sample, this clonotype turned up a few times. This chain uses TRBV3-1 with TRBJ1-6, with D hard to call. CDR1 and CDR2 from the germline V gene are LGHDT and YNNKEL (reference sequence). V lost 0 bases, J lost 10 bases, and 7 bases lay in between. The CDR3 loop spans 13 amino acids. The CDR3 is CASSQDSWSPLHF. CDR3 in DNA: TGTGCCAGCAGCCAAGATTCTTGGTCACCCCTCCACTTT. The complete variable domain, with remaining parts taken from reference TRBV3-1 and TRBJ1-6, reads DTAVSQTPKYLVTQMGNDKSIKCEQNLGHDTMYWYKQDSKKFLKIMFSYNNKELIINETVPNRFSPKSPDKAHLNLHINSLELGDSAVYFCASSQDSWSPLHFGNGTRLTVT.

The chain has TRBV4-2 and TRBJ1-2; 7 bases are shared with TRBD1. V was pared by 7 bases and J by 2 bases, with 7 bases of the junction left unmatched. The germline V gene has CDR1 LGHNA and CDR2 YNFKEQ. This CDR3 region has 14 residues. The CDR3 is CASTPDRDNYGYTF. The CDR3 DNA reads TGTGCCAGCACGCCTGACAGGGACAACTATGGCTACACCTTC.

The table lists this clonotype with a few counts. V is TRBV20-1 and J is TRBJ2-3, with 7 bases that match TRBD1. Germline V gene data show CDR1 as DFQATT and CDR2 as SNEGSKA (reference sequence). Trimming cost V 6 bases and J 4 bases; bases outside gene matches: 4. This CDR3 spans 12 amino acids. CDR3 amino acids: CSAKTGSDTQYF. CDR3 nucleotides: TGCAGTGCGAAGACAGGGTCAGATACGCAGTATTTT.

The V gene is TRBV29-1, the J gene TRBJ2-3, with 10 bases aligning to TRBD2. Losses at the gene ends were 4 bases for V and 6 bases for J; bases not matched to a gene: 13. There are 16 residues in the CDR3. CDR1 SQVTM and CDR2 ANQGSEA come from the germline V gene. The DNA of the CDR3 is TGCAGCGTTGGAAGGGGAGCGGGGGGGCCGGCGGATACGCAGTATTTT. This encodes CSVGRGAGGPADTQYF.

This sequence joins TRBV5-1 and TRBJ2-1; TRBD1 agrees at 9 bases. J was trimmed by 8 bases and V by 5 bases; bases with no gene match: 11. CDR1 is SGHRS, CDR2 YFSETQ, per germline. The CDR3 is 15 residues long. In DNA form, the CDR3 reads TGCGCCAGCAGGAGCTCGGGACAGGGCTATCATGAGCAGTTCTTC. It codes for CASRSSGQGYHEQFF.

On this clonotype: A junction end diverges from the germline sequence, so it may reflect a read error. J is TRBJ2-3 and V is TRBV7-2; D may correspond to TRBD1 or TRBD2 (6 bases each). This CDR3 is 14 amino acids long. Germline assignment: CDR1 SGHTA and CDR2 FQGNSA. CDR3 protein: CASSLVEGVDMQYF. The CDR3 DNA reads TGTGCCAGCAGCTTAGTGGAGGGGGTAGATATGCAGTATTTT.

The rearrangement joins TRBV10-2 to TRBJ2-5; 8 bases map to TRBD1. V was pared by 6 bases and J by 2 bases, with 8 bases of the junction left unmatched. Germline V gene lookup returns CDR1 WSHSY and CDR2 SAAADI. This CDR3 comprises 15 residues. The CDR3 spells CASSEGQVRQETQYF. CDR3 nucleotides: TGCGCCAGCAGCGAGGGACAGGTCCGGCAAGAGACCCAGTACTTC.

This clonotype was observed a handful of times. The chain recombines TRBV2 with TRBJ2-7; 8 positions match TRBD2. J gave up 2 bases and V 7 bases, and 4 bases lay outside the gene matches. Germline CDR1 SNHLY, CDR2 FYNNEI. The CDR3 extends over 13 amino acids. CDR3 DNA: TGTGCCAGCACGGGGGGGTTGGCCTACGAGCAGTACTTC. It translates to CASTGGLAYEQYF. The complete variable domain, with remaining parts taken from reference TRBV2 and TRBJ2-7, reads EPEVTQTPSHQVTQMGQEVILRCVPISNHLYFYWYRQILGQKVEFLVSFYNNEISEKSEIFDDQFSVERPDGSNFTLKIRSTKLEDSAMYFCASTGGLAYEQYFGPGTRLTVT.

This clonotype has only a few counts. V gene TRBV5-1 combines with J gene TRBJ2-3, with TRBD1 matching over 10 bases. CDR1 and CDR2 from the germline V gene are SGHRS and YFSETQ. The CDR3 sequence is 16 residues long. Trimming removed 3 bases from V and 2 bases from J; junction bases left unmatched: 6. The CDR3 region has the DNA TGCGCCAGCAGCTGGGAGGGACAGGGGCTCACAGATACGCAGTATTTT. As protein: CASSWEGQGLTDTQYF.

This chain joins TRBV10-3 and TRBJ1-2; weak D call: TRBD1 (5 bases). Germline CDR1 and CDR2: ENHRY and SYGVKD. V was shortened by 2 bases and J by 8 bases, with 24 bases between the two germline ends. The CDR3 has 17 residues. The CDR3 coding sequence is TGTGCCATCAGTGAGAATCCCGGGGACTCTGTTCGTGGAGGCTACACCTTC. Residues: CAISENPGDSVRGGYTF.

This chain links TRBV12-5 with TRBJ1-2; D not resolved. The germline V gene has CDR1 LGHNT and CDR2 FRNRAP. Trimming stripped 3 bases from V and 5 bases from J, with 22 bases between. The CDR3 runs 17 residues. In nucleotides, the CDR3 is TGTGCTAGTGGTTTCGATACTCTTTGGGCCGACTCTTATGGCTACACCTTC. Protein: CASGFDTLWADSYGYTF.

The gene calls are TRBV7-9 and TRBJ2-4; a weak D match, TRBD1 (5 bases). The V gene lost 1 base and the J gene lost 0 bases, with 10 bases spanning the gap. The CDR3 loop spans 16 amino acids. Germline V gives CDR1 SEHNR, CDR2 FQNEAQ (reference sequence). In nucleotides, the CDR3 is TGTGCCAGCAGCTTAGGTACAGGTCTAGCCAAAAACATTCAGTACTTC. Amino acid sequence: CASSLGTGLAKNIQYF.

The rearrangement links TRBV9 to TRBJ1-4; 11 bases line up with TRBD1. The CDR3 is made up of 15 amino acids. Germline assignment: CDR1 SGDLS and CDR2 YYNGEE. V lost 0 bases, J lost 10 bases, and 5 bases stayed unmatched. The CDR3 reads CASSVGDRGSGKLFF. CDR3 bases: TGTGCCAGCAGCGTAGGGGACAGGGGGTCCGGAAAACTGTTTTTT. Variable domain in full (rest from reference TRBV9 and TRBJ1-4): DSGVTQTPKHLITATGQRVTLRCSPRSGDLSVYWYQQSLDQGLQFLIQYYNGEERAKGNILERFSAQQFPDLHSELNLSSLELGDSALYFCASSVGDRGSGKLFFGSGTQLSVL.